This T cell receptor (beta chain) was captured by sequencing in a study of T-cell memory formation after mild COVID-19. To note about this clonotype: What it binds is not known.

One entry per CDR3 protein, called by TCRdb with MiXCR from the 5' RACE reads. The sample yields roughly 150,000 distinct CDR3 sequences, around 27% seen once. V lost 6 bases, J lost 1 base, and 6 bases stayed unmatched. Germline V gene sequence: CDR1 SEHNR, CDR2 FQNEAQ (reference sequence). CDR3 length equals 16 residues. The study's findings and limits: Memory from before infection featured some responding clones, which suggests cross-reactive memory joined. Shrinking CD4+ clones were chiefly CM and EM; CD8+ ones were chiefly EMRA.

This receptor was taken from an adult woman who had mild COVID-19 (a few samples of this study predate the infection). Cell type and time point are not known. The chain carries TRBV7-9 and TRBJ2-7; 13 nucleotides agree with TRBD2. Sequencing input: PBMCs or a T cell subset sorted from them (not recorded which). The DNA for the CDR3 is TGTGCCAGCAGTCGACCGGGACTAGCGGGATCCTACGAGCAGTACTTC. It encodes CASSRPGLAGSYEQYF.